This T cell receptor beta chain was found in a study of cytomegalovirus exposure and HLA in healthy donors. Amplification used 60 Vbeta primers and 13 Jbeta primers. Sequencing was performed with immunoSEQ multiplex PCR; in TCRdb, only in-frame clones are kept and a portion is missing. The clone table shows some 39,000 clones, with the ten largest holding about 6.3%. Germline CDR1 GTSNPN, CDR2 SVGIG (reference sequence). V lost 0 bases and J lost 7, with 19 bases in between. The CDR3 extends over 16 amino acids. The sequenced sample consisted of PBMCs. The TCR comes from a man aged 25-40 years in good health and CMV-seronegative. The chain carries TRBV30 and TRBJ2-1; perhaps TRBD2 as D (5 bases). The DNA of the CDR3 is TGTGCCTGGAGTGTACGAGGAAGCGGAAGGTGGAATGAGCAGTTCTTC. Translation gives CAWSVRGSGRWNEQFF.